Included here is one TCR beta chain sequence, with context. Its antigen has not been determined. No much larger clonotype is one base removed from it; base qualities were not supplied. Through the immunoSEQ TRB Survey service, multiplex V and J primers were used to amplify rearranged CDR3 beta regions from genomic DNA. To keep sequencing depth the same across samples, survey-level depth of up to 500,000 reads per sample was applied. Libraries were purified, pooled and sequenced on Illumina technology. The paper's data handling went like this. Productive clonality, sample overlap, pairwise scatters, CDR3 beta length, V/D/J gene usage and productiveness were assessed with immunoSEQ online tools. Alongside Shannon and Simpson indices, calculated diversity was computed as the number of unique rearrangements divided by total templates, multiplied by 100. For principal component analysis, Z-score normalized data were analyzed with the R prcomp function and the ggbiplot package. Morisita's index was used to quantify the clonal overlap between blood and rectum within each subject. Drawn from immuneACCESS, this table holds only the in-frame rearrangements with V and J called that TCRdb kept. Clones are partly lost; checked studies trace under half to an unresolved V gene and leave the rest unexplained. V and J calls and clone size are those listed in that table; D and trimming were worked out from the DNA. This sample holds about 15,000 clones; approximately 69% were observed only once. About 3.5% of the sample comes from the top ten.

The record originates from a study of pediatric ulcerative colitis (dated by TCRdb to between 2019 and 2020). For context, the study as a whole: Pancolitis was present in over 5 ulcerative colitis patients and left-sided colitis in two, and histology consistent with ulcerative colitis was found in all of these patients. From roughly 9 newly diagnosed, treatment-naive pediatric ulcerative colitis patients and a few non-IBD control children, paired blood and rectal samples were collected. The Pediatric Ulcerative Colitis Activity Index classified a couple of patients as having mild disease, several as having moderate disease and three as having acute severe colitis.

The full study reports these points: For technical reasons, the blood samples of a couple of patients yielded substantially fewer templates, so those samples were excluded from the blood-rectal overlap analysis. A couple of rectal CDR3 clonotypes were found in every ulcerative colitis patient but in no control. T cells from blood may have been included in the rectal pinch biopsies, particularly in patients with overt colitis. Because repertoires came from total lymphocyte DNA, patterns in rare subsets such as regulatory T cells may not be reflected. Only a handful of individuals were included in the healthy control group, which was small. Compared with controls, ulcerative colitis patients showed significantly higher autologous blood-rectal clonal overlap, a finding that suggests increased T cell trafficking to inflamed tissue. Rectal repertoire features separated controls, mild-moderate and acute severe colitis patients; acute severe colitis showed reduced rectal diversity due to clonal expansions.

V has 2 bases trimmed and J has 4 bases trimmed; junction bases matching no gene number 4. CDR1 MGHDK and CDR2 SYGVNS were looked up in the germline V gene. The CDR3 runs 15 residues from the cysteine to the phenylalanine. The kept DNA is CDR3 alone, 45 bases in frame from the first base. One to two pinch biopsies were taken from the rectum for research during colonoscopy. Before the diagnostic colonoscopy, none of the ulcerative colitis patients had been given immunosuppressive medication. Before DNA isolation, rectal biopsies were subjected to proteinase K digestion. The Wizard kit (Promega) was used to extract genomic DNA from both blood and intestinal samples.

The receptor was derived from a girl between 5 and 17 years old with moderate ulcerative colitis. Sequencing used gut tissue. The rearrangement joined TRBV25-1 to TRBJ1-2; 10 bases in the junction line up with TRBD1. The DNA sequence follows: TGTGCCAGCAGTGAAGACAGGGGGCAAAGCTATGGCTACACCTTC. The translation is CASSEDRGQSYGYTF.